One sample yielded the 16 T cell receptor beta chains listed below, sequenced in a study of blood T cell repertoires in COVID-19. Sequencing used immunoSEQ multiplex PCR; TCRdb keeps in-frame clones, though not all of them. The data contain 300,000 to 350,000 clones, about nine tenths of them singletons. The sequencing sample was made of peripheral blood. The receptor source for this set is a man between 18 and 29 years old with active or convalescent COVID-19.

The rearrangement uses TRBV29-1 and TRBJ1-2, with TRBD1 as a possible D gene (6 bases). The CDR3 is 12 amino acids. CDR1 and CDR2 from the germline V gene are SQVTM and ANQGSEA. V shed 7 bases and J shed 7 bases, with 16 bases lying between them. The CDR3 sequence is CSALTGGVGYTF. CDR3 sequence (DNA): TGCAGCGCCTTGACAGGTGGCGTTGGCTACACCTTC.

V and J are TRBV5-1 and TRBJ2-7; 9 bases line up with TRBD1. The CDR3 is 16 residues long. The germline V gene has CDR1 SGHRS and CDR2 YFSETQ. The trim removed 4 bases at V and 0 bases at J, leaving 8 bases unmatched. The CDR3 DNA sequence: TGCGCCAGCAGCCCGGGACAGGGTACGGACTCCTACGAGCAGTACTTC. Amino acid sequence: CASSPGQGTDSYEQYF.

The chain uses TRBV9 and TRBJ2-1; D perhaps matches TRBD2 (5 bases). The V end was cut by 0 bases, the J end by 7 bases, with 11 bases between. The germline V gene encodes CDR1 SGDLS and CDR2 YYNGEE. The CDR3 has 14 residues. The CDR3 is CASSVGNTGNEQFF. The CDR3 region has the DNA TGTGCCAGCAGCGTAGGCAACACGGGGAATGAGCAGTTCTTC.

The rearrangement links TRBV28 to TRBJ2-7; TRBD1 matches at 8 bases. CDR3 size: 16 residues. The germline CDR1 and CDR2 sequences are MDHEN and SYDVKM. The V and J ends lost 3 bases and 3 bases, in that order; junction bases with no gene match: 10. The CDR3 here is CASSFYGQGPHYEQYF. The CDR3 DNA reads TGTGCCAGCAGTTTCTATGGACAGGGCCCCCACTACGAGCAGTACTTC.

The chain joins TRBV11-2 to TRBJ2-7; no clear D. Trimming cost V 3 bases and J 0 bases, with 12 bases left between them. The germline CDR1 and CDR2 sequences are SGHAT and FQNNGV. The CDR3 has 15 residues. DNA for the CDR3: TGTGCCAGCAGCTTTTCTACCCGACTCTCCTACGAGCAGTACTTC. Translation: CASSFSTRLSYEQYF.

This chain connects TRBV19 to TRBJ2-7; 8 nucleotides agree with TRBD1. Per germline, CDR1 LNHDA and CDR2 SQIVND (reference sequence). The CDR3 contains 13 residues. Losses at the gene ends were 8 bases for V and 5 bases for J; bases not matched to a gene: 8. The CDR3 loop is CASARDRSNEQYF. The CDR3 DNA follows: TGTGCCAGTGCCCGGGACAGGAGTAACGAGCAGTACTTC.

This sequence joins TRBV7-8 and TRBJ1-5; TRBD1 matches at 11 bases. Per germline, CDR1 SGHVS and CDR2 FQNEAQ. The CDR3 sequence is 15 residues long. Unmatched junction bases numbered 3, after V lost 3 bases and J lost 5 bases. The CDR3 DNA is TGTGCCAGCAGCTTGGGGACAGGGGGTTATCAGCCCCAGCATTTT. This gives the protein CASSLGTGGYQPQHF.

The rearrangement uses TRBV20-1 and TRBJ1-2, with 8 bases fitting TRBD1. J lost 2 bases, V lost 3 bases, and 2 bases had no gene match. Per the germline V gene, CDR1 is DFQATT and CDR2 is SNEGSKA (reference sequence). The CDR3 has 13 amino acids. In DNA, the CDR3 is TGCAGTGCTAGTTACAGGGGGAACTATGGCTACACCTTC. Protein product: CSASYRGNYGYTF.

The rearrangement uses TRBV7-9 and TRBJ2-3; weak D call: TRBD2 (5 bases). The germline CDR1 and CDR2 sequences are SEHNR and FQNEAQ (reference sequence). This CDR3 comprises 14 residues. Between the trimmed V and J ends, which lost 3 bases and 5 bases, there was a span of 12 bases. In DNA form, the CDR3 reads TGTGCCAGCAGCTTGAGGGAAGTTCAAGATACGCAGTATTTT. This codes for CASSLREVQDTQYF.

The chain combines TRBV5-6 with TRBJ1-5; possibly TRBD1 for D (5 bases). Germline V CDR1 and CDR2: SGHDT, YYEEEE. Trimming took 0 bases from V and 5 from J, leaving 9 bases between them. This CDR3 comprises 14 residues. The CDR3 loop is CASSLADSYQPQHF. CDR3 bases: TGTGCCAGCAGCTTGGCCGACAGCTATCAGCCCCAGCATTTT.

The rearrangement joins TRBV11-3 to TRBJ2-1; maybe TRBD2 (6 bases). The CDR3 covers 15 residues. Germline V gives CDR1 SGHNT, CDR2 YENEEA. Between the trimmed V and J ends, which lost 1 base and 8 bases, there was a span of 15 bases. CDR3: CASSLGAGSIYEQFF. Written as DNA, the CDR3 is TGTGCCAGCAGCTTAGGTGCCGGGAGTATCTATGAGCAGTTCTTC.

This clone was recorded once. The CDR3 loop reads CASSLGPRQGAQPQHF. In nucleotides, the CDR3 is TGTGCCAGCAGCTTAGGACCCCGACAGGGGGCACAGCCCCAGCATTTT. This chain joins TRBV7-2 and TRBJ1-5; 10 bases line up with TRBD1. V shed 1 base, J shed 7 bases, and the junction held 7 bases outside the gene matches. The germline V gene encodes CDR1 SGHTA and CDR2 FQGNSA. The CDR3 consists of 16 residues.

This clone has more than one count but fewer than ten. The CDR3 loop reads CASSPVGGEKLFF. In nucleotides, the CDR3 is TGTGCCAGCAGTCCGGTAGGGGGTGAAAAACTGTTTTTT. The chain combines TRBV7-9 with TRBJ1-4; possible D gene TRBD1, 6 bases. Germline V gene data show CDR1 as SEHNR and CDR2 as FQNEAQ (reference sequence). V lost 6 bases and J 7 bases, leaving 12 bases between the germline ends. The CDR3 loop spans 13 amino acids.

The rearrangement joins TRBV2 to TRBJ1-3, with D perhaps TRBD1 (5 bases). The germline V gene encodes CDR1 SNHLY and CDR2 FYNNEI. Trimming cost V 6 bases and J 1 base, with 13 bases left between them. This CDR3 has 15 amino acids. CDR3 coding DNA: TGTGCCAGCAGGGAAACCGGGGGGTCTGGAAACACCATATATTTT. It encodes CASRETGGSGNTIYF.

The chain recombines TRBV7-8 with TRBJ2-7, with TRBD1 identical over 7 bases. Germline CDR1 reads SGHVS; CDR2 reads FQNEAQ. The CDR3 contains 14 residues. With 5 bases clipped from V and 9 bases from J, the junction kept 13 bases outside the gene matches. The CDR3 region is CASSLRQGVEAQYF. CDR3 in DNA: TGTGCCAGCAGCCTCCGGCAGGGGGTTGAGGCGCAGTACTTC.

This clone was counted only a few times. The chain carries TRBV16 and TRBJ1-6; TRBD1 aligns across 9 bases. The CDR3 has 16 amino acids. Germline loops: CDR1 KGHSY, CDR2 FQNENV. The J segment lost 7 bases and the V segment lost 7 bases, leaving 11 bases of the junction unmatched. The DNA of the CDR3 is TGTGCCAGCACACGTGAACAGACAGGGGGAAATTCACCCCTCCACTTT. Amino acids: CASTREQTGGNSPLHF.